This paragraph covers one T cell receptor beta chain sequence. No antigen is known for it. Base qualities are missing; no much larger clone stands one base away. The data derive from a study of CD8+ T cells in alopecia areata (dated by TCRdb to between 2017 and 2018). Regarding the research as a whole: The treated patients, all with moderate-to-severe alopecia areata, were enrolled in an open-label pilot trial of oral tofacitinib given at 5 to 10 mg twice daily. Amplification of TCRbeta CDR3 regions was done by immunoSEQ multiplex PCR using 35 Vbeta forward primers and 13 Jbeta reverse primers. The RNA source kit depended on sample type: the PAXgene miRNA kit for fixed scalp, the miRNeasy kit for PBMCs, and the RNeasy kit for mouse skin. Biopsies were taken from tofacitinib-treated patients at baseline and at 4 and 24 weeks of treatment, and a later scalp biopsy was taken in several of the tofacitinib-treated patients. Scalp clonality was compared among normal scalp (n=4), patchy alopecia areata scalp (n=8), and alopecia totalis/universalis scalp (n=8). Patients received tofacitinib for 6 to 18 months and were then followed off drug for 6 months to check for delayed response and recurrence. Human TCRbeta sequencing covered scalp tissue and sorted CD4+ and CD8+ peripheral blood T cells from patchy and totalis/universalis alopecia areata patients and healthy controls. High-throughput TCRbeta sequencing was used to examine T cell clonal expansion in alopecia areata in both the C3H/HeJ mouse model and human patients. The full study reports these points: Scalp TCR repertoire analysis is complicated because resident alphabeta T cells in normal human skin are also sequenced, whereas mouse skin is dominated by gammadelta T cells. Compared with normal scalp, lesional scalp had higher clonality and more expanded CD8+ clones, particularly in alopecia totalis/universalis, a pattern that suggests antigenic drive. Shared TCR sequences between patients were less evident than in mice, which may be partly attributable to HLA diversity in the patient population.

To prepare the library, the immunoSEQ multiplex PCR assay was applied. For TCR sequencing, RNA was extracted from every sample and reverse transcribed into cDNA to serve as template. SuperScript III was used for first-strand cDNA synthesis, primed with a 2:1 mix of oligo-dT and random hexamers. A synthetic immune receptor repertoire was used to assess amplification bias, and residual bias was removed computationally. From the authors' description of their analysis: Raw reads were preprocessed for error removal, and CDR3 was defined according to IMGT conventions as running from the conserved cysteine to phenylalanine. Clonality was computed by normalizing Shannon entropy by log2 of the number of productive unique TCRs and subtracting the result from 1. Scalp TCRbeta sequences were cross-referenced with sorted blood CD4 and CD8 repertoires so that the CD4 or CD8 identity of scalp clones could be inferred. Imported from immuneACCESS, the table was reduced by TCRdb to in-frame sequences with V and J called. These copies leave out some clones; in studies compared against another copy, an unresolved V gene accounts for under half, and the cause of the remainder is not known. The V and J calls and the clone size are those of that table, but D and trimming were determined from the DNA. The sample table contains about 180,000 clones; only one count was recorded for approximately 62% of them. The top ten clonotypes cover about 1.5% of the sample.

According to the study, the label for this sample's time point signals: baseline before oral tofacitinib. Lesional scalp punch biopsies and peripheral blood were collected from alopecia areata patients. PBMCs were separated by density centrifugation and stained for CD3, CD4 and CD8, after which CD4+ and CD8+ T cells were sorted on a FACSAria. V is pared back by 0 bases and J by 5 bases, with 11 bases lying between the germline termini. The CDR3 runs 14 amino acids, cysteine and phenylalanine included. The kept DNA is CDR3 alone, 42 bases in frame from the first base. Looking up the germline V gene yields CDR1 SGHRS and CDR2 YFSETQ.

The sequencing used CD4+ T cells sorted from blood, collected at week 0. Rearrangement joined TRBV5-1 to TRBJ2-5, with TRBD1 tentatively as D gene (5 bases match). The receptor was derived from a human donor with alopecia areata. The CDR3 protein sequence reads: CASSLGTWWETQYF. The nucleotide sequence is given as TGCGCCAGCAGCTTGGGGACATGGTGGGAGACCCAGTACTTC.